The clone carrying this T cell receptor (beta chain) occurred a few times. As originally analysed: Counts of nucleated cells, estimated from reference gene primer amplification, were obtained. Here immunoSEQ multiplex PCR was the method, and the copy in TCRdb shows in-frame clones only, minus some. Clonal size and the V and J genes are those of that table, whereas D and trimming came from the DNA. The sample consists of some 150,000 clones, over 65% of them appearing once. The sample belongs to a study of blood T cell repertoires in COVID-19. Across the whole study: The United States, Italy and Spain were the sources of the acute and convalescent COVID-19 samples. T cells, B-cell-depleted T cells, or PBMCs provided the cDNA or gDNA that served as material.

This clonotype was sampled from an elderly woman with active or convalescent COVID-19. Sequencing used peripheral blood.

The CDR3 sequence is CAWSVLGRYQETQYF. DNA of the CDR3: TGTGCCTGGAGTGTACTAGGCAGGTACCAAGAGACCCAGTACTTC. This chain connects TRBV30 to TRBJ2-5, with D maybe TRBD2 (5 bases). Looked up from germline, CDR1 is GTSNPN and CDR2 is SVGIG (reference sequence). V lost 0 bases and J lost 0, with 11 bases in between. CDR3 length: 15 residues.